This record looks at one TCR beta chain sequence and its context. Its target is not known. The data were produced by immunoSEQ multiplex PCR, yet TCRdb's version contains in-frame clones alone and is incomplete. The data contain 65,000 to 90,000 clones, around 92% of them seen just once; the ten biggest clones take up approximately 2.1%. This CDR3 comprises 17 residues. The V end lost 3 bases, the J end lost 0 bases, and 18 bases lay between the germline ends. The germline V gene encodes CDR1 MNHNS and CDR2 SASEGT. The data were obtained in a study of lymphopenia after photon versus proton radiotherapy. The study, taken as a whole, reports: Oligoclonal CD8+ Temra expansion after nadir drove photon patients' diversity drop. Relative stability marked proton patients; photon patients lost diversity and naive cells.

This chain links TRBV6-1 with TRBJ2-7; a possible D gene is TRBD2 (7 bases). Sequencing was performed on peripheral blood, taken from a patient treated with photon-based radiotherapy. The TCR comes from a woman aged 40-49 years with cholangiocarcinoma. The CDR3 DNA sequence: TGTGCCAGCAGTGACCTTGGGGGCGGGAGACGCTCCTACGAGCAGTACTTC. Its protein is CASSDLGGGRRSYEQYF.